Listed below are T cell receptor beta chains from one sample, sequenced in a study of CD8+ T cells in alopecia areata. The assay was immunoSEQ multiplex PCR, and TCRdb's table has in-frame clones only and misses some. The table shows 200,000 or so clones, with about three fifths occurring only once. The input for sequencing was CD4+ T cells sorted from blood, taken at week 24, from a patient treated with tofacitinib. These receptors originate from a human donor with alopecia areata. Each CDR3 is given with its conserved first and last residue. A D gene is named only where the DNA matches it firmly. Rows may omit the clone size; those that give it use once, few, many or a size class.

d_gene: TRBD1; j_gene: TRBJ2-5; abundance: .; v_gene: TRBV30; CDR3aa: CAWSGTGGYGTQYF; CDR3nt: TGTGCCTGGAGTGGAACAGGGGGCTATGGAACCCAGTACTTC
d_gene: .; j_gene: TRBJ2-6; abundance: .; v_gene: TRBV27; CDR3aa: CASSPRRGGSGANVLTF; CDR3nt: TGTGCCAGCAGTCCCCGTAGGGGAGGCTCTGGGGCCAACGTCCTGACTTTC
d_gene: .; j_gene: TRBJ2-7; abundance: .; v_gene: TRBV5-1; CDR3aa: CASSLRYEQYF; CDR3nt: TGCGCCAGCAGCTTGCGGTACGAGCAGTACTTC
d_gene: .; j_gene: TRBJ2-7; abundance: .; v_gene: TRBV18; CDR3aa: CASSSGYEQYF; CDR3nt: TGTGCCAGCTCATCCGGTTACGAGCAGTACTTC
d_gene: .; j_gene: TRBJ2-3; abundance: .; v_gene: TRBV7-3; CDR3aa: CASSPRRSTDTQYF; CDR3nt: TGTGCCAGCAGCCCCCGTCGGAGCACAGATACGCAGTATTTT
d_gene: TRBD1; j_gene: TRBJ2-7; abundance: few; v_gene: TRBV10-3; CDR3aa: CAINTGTVSYEQYF; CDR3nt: TGTGCCATCAATACCGGGACAGTCTCCTACGAGCAGTACTTC
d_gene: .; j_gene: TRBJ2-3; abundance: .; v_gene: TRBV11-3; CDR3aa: CASSLVYGVGLDTQYF; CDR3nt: TGTGCCAGCAGCTTAGTATACGGCGTGGGGCTCGATACGCAGTATTTT
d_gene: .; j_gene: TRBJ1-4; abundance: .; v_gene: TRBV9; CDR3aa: CASSAVDRTNEKLFF; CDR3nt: TGTGCCAGCAGCGCGGTGGACAGAACTAATGAAAAACTGTTTTTT
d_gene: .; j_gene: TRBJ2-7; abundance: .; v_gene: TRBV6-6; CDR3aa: CASRLPGQDNEQYF; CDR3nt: TGTGCCAGCAGACTACCGGGACAAGATAACGAGCAGTACTTC
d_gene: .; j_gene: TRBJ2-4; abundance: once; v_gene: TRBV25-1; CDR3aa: CASSAPGRKNIQYF; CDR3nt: TGTGCCAGCAGCGCCCCGGGAAGGAAAAACATTCAGTACTTC
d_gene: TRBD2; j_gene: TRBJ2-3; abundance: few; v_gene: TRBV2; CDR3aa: CASRSGLASGTDTQYF; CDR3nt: TGTGCCAGCAGATCGGGACTAGCGTCGGGCACAGATACGCAGTATTTT
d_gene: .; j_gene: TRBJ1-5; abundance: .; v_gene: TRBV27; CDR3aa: CASSRRGGNQPQHF; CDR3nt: TGTGCCAGCAGCCGGCGGGGGGGCAATCAGCCCCAGCATTTT
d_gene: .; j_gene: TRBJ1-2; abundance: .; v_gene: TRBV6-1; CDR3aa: CASSVRVGEREANYGYTF; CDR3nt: TGTGCCAGCAGTGTCAGGGTGGGGGAAAGGGAAGCTAACTATGGCTACACCTTC
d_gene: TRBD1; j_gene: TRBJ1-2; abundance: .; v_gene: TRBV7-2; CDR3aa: CASSPLTGRDSGYTF; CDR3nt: TGTGCCAGCAGCCCGCTGACAGGGAGGGATTCTGGCTACACCTTC
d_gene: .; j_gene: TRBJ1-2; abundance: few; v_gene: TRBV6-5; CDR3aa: CASRRDVLYGYTF; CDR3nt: TGTGCCAGCAGACGGGACGTGCTTTATGGCTACACCTTC
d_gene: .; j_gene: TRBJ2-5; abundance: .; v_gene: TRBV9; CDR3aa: CASSPRQGIGGETQYF; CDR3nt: TGTGCCAGCAGCCCGCGACAGGGAATCGGAGGGGAGACCCAGTACTTC
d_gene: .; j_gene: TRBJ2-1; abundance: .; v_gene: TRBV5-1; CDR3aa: CASSLEGHYNEQFF; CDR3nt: TGCGCCAGCAGCTTGGAAGGGCACTACAATGAGCAGTTCTTC
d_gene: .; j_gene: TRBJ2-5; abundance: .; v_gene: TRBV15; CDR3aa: CATSPGGTQETQYF; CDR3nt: TGTGCCACCAGCCCGGGCGGGACACAAGAGACCCAGTACTTC
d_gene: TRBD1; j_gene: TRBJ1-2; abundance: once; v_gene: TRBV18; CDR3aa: CASSPRESGGDGYTF; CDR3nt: TGTGCCAGCTCACCAAGGGAGTCAGGGGGTGATGGCTACACCTTC
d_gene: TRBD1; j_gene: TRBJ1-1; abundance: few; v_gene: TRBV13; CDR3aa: CASSLGQGGTEAFF; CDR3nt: TGTGCCAGCAGCCTCGGACAGGGTGGCACTGAAGCTTTCTTT
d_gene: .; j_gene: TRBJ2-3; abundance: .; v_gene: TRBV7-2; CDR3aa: CASSLSHRQYF; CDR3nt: TGTGCCAGCAGCTTATCGCACAGGCAGTATTTT
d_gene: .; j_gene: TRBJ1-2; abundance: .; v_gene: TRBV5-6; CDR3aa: CASSRVTDDYGYTF; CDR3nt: TGTGCCAGCAGCCGAGTCACAGATGACTATGGCTACACCTTC
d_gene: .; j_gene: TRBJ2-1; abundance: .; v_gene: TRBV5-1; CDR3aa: CASSLDQAGISYNEQFF; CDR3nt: TGCGCCAGCAGCTTGGATCAGGCGGGGATCTCCTACAATGAGCAGTTCTTC
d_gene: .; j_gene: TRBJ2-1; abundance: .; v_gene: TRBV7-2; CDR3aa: CASSLSDSYNEQFF; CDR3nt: TGTGCCAGCAGCTTGAGCGACTCCTACAATGAGCAGTTCTTC
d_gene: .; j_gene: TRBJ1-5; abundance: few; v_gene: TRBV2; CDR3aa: CASSEGAEANQPQHF; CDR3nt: TGTGCCAGCAGTGAGGGGGCAGAAGCCAATCAGCCCCAGCATTTT
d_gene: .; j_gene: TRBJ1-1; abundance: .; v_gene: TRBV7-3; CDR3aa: CASSPKGSTEAFF; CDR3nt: TGTGCCAGCAGCCCTAAAGGGTCCACTGAAGCTTTCTTT
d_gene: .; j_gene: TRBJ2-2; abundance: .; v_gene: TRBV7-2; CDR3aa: CASSLEASAGELFF; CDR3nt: TGTGCCAGCAGCTTAGAAGCGTCGGCCGGGGAGCTGTTTTTT
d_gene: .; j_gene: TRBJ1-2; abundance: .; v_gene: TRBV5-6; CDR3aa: CASSYHPLTYGYTF; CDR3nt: TGTGCCAGCAGCTATCACCCACTCACCTATGGCTACACCTTC
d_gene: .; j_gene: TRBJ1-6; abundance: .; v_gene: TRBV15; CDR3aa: CATSRDPRNSPLHF; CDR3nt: TGTGCCACCAGCAGAGATCCCCGAAATTCACCCCTCCACTTT
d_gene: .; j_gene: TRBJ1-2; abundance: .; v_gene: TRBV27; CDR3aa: CASSFNTANYGYTF; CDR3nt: TGTGCCAGCAGTTTCAACACGGCTAACTATGGCTACACCTTC
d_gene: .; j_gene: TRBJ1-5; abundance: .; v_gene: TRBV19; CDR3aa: CASSIGYLWSGSNQPQHF; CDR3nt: TGTGCCAGTAGTATAGGCTATCTTTGGTCGGGGAGCAATCAGCCCCAGCATTTT
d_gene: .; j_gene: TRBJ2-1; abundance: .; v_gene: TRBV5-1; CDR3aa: CASRPDWDEQFF; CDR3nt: TGCGCCAGCAGGCCTGACTGGGATGAGCAGTTCTTC
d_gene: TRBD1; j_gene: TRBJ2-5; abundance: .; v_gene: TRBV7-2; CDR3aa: CASSLARGGTGYGETQYF; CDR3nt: TGTGCCAGCAGCTTAGCCCGGGGAGGGACAGGGTATGGAGAGACCCAGTACTTC
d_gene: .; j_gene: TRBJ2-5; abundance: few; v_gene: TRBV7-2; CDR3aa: CASSLELAQETQYF; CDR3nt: TGTGCCAGCAGCTTAGAACTAGCACAAGAGACCCAGTACTTC
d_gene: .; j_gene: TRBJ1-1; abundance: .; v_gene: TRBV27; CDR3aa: CASSLSGQTEAFF; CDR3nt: TGTGCCAGCAGTTTATCCGGACAGACTGAAGCTTTCTTT
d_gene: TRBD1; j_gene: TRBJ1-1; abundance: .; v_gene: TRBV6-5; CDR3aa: CASSRVTGSNTEAFF; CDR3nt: TGTGCCAGCAGTAGAGTGACAGGGTCCAACACTGAAGCTTTCTTT
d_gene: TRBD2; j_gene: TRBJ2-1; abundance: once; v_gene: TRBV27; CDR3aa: CASSVAGRYNEQFF; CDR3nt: TGTGCCAGCAGTGTAGCGGGCCGCTACAATGAGCAGTTCTTC
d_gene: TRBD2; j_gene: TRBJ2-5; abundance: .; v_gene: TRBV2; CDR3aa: CASSDGTSGGSFEETQYF; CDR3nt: TGTGCCAGCAGTGATGGGACTAGCGGGGGGTCATTTGAAGAGACCCAGTACTTC
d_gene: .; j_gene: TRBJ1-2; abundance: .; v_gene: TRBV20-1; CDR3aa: CSALRDYGYTF; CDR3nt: TGCAGTGCCCTGAGAGACTATGGCTACACCTTC
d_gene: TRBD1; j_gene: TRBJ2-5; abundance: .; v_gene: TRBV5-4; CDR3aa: CASSYPGTDQETQYF; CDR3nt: TGTGCCAGCAGCTACCCCGGGACAGACCAAGAGACCCAGTACTTC
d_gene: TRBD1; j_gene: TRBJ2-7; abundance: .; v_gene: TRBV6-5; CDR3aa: CASSYSDRVPSYEQYF; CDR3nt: TGTGCCAGCAGTTACTCGGACAGGGTGCCTTCTTACGAGCAGTACTTC
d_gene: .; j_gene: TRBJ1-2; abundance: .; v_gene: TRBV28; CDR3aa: CASSLAVAYGYTF; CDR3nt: TGTGCCAGCAGTTTAGCAGTCGCCTATGGCTACACCTTC
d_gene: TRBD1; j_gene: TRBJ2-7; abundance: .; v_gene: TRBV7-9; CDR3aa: CASSSRQGDSYEQYF; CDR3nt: TGTGCCAGCAGCTCACGACAGGGGGACTCCTACGAGCAGTACTTC
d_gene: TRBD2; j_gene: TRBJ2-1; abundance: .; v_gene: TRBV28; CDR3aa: CASSPPGTSYNEQFF; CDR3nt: TGTGCCAGCAGTCCTCCCGGGACTAGTTACAATGAGCAGTTCTTC
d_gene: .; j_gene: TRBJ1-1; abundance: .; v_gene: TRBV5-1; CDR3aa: CASSLVQGAAFF; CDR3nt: TGCGCCAGCAGCTTGGTTCAGGGCGCAGCTTTCTTT
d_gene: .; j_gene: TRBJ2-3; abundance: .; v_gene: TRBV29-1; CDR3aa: CSVDIRDTQYF; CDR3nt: TGCAGCGTTGATATTAGAGATACGCAGTATTTT
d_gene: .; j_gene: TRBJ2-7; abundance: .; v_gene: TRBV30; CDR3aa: CAWSPSLEQFYEQYF; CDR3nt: TGTGCCTGGAGTCCCAGTCTAGAACAGTTCTACGAGCAGTACTTC
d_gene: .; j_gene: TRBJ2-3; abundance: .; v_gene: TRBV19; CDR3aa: CASSSGDTQYF; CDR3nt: TGTGCCAGTAGTAGTGGAGATACGCAGTATTTT
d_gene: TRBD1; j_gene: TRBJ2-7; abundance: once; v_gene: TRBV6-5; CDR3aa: CASSRGTGSHEQYF; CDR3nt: TGTGCCAGCAGTCGCGGGACAGGGAGCCACGAGCAGTACTTC
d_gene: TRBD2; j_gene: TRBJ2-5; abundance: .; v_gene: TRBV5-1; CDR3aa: CASSLGSGYQETQYF; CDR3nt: TGCGCCAGCAGCTTGGGTAGCGGGTACCAAGAGACCCAGTACTTC
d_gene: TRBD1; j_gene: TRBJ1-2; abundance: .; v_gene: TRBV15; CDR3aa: CATSVRRGDYGYTF; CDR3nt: TGTGCCACCAGCGTTCGCAGGGGGGACTATGGCTACACCTTC
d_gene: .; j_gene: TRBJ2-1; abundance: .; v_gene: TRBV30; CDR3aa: CACSAVSSYNEQFF; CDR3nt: TGTGCCTGCTCAGCGGTGAGCTCCTACAATGAGCAGTTCTTC
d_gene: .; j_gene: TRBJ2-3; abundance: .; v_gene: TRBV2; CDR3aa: CASTLGRNTQYF; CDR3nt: TGTGCCAGCACCTTGGGACGGAATACGCAGTATTTT
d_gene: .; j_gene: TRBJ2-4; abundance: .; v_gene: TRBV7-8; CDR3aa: CASSFEKNIQYF; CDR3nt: TGTGCCAGCAGCTTTGAAAAAAACATTCAGTACTTC
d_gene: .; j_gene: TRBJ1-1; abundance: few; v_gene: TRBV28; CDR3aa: CASSFGEGKLF; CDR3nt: TGTGCCAGCAGTTTCGGGGAGGGAAAACTCTTT